This T cell receptor (beta chain) was identified in a study of beta chain features in type 1 diabetes listed by TCRdb under 2018. In the study overall: Mean age, gender distribution, total cell number and subset yield were not different between patients and healthy donors. Whereas all 28 donors provided naive and central memory subsets, regulatory and stem cell-like memory subsets were isolated from just 8 patients and roughly 8 healthy donors. A total of approximately 100,000,000 sorted cells were examined across all samples, and the number of cells per subset was strongly correlated with RNA yield. In the study, TCRB repertoires of sorted circulating CD4+ T cell subsets from recently diagnosed type 1 diabetes patients were compared with those of matched healthy donors. Beyond this particular receptor, the publication reports: Because small numbers of individuals were included in the HLA sub-analyses, any influence of HLA type on TCRB rearrangement was left unresolved. At VDJ recombination sites, type 1 diabetes patients had fewer insertions and more deleted nucleotides, which implies abnormalities in thymic rearrangement. Because cDNA rather than genomic DNA was sequenced, highly expressing activated cells could have been over-represented, although no difference in activation and CD3 levels was found between groups. Naive, central memory and regulatory TCRB repertoires appeared to be more alike among patients than among healthy donors. Shorter templates might have been favored by PCR, but patient and control samples were amplified and corrected together, so both groups would have been affected equally by any skew. Type 1 diabetes patients showed a moderate but significant shortening of TCRB CDR3 length in all four CD4+ subsets.

Each donor gave one peripheral blood draw, roughly 0.12 L on average, collected into heparinised tubes. A BD FACSAria II and a panel including CD45RO, CCR7, CD25, CD127, CD95 and CD27 were used to sort naive, central memory, regulatory and stem cell-like memory CD4+ T cells. A purity above 98% was achieved for all sorted populations. Right away, PBMCs were isolated by Lymphoprep density gradient centrifugation and were stained directly, with no culture step. Samples were stained and sorted in pairs, with one healthy donor and one patient per experiment, so that batch effects were minimized. Via the germline V gene, CDR1 is MGHRA and CDR2 YSYEKL. The junction shows trimming of 9 bases on V and 2 bases on J, plus 14 bases between the germline ends. The CDR3 goes from the cysteine to the phenylalanine over 14 residues. The DNA shown is the 42-base CDR3, in frame from base 1. The entire isolated RNA was reverse transcribed using the High Capacity cDNA Reverse Transcription Kit, and thus expressed TCRB transcripts were sequenced. Deep immunoSEQ sequencing was applied to naive, central memory and regulatory T cell samples, giving an average of about 3.7 million total reads per sample. Sorted cells were lysed in RLT buffer, and RNA was extracted using DNase-treated RNeasy Micro or Mini kits according to cell number. To prevent cross-contamination, every cell subset was processed on its own, while patient and healthy donor samples were processed together. Using the immunoSEQ multiplex PCR, TCRB sequences were amplified from cDNA into 87-bp fragments spanning the CDR3 region. Amplicons were sequenced on the Illumina HiSeq platform. Processing in the source paper ran as follows. Synthetic template baselines were used to correct PCR bias computationally, reads within Hamming distance 2 were collapsed, and singletons that could not be merged were discarded. By aligning reads against IMGT, V, D and J genes, CDR3 length, and insertions or deletions at six rearrangement sites were assigned. Clonotype counts were normalized to sorted cell number within each subset before computing true diversity and Gini coefficients with the tcR R package. Repertoire sharing was quantified using the overlap coefficient calculated on TCRB nucleotide sequences. Out-of-frame TCRB sequences from naive cells were analyzed to stand in for the pre-selection repertoire. Not all clones reach the TCRdb copy of this immuneACCESS table, which keeps in-frame sequences only. Checked studies attribute under half of the gap to unresolved V genes and leave the rest unexplained. The D gene and trimming were derived from the DNA, and the V and J assignments and clone size from that table. This sample holds a few hundred thousand clones; around 16% were observed only once. The ten largest clones add up to 0.015% to 0.017% of the sample.

Concerning this clone itself: The antigen it recognizes is unknown. Base qualities are not at hand, and no much larger clone is one base apart.

This receptor was taken from a man younger than 35 with type 1 diabetes. Rearrangement joined TRBV4-1 to TRBJ2-1, with no reliable assignment of the D segment. The sample taken for sequencing was naive CD4+ T cells from blood. The cell subset or site tag for this specimen amounts to: true naive CD4+ T cells. The CDR3 region reads CASQDLRAYNEQFF. The base sequence is TGCGCCAGTCAAGATCTCCGGGCCTACAATGAGCAGTTCTTC.